Listed here are 9 T cell receptor beta chains from one sample, sequenced in a study of shared T cell receptors in the human thymus. Profiled with immunoSEQ multiplex PCR; TCRdb holds only in-frame clones, not every one. The profile covers some 660,000 clones, with 80% to 90% appearing a single time and approximately 0.0097% taken by the ten largest. This sample also belongs to another study, concerning human thymus T cells.

Sample: thymocytes. These receptor sequences come from a boy under two years old with a congenital heart defect.

This chain links TRBV7-8 with TRBJ2-2; 9 nucleotides match TRBD2. Trimming at V came to 5 bases and at J to 4 bases, leaving 17 bases not matched to a gene. The CDR3 consists of 19 residues. Germline assignment: CDR1 SGHVS and CDR2 FQNEAQ. The CDR3 loop reads CASSKHPGLAGNCTGELFF. DNA of the CDR3: TGTGCCAGCAGCAAACACCCCGGCCTAGCGGGAAATTGCACCGGGGAGCTGTTTTTT. Full variable domain (rest looked up from reference TRBV7-8 and TRBJ2-2): GAGVSQSPRYKVAKRGQDVALRCDPISGHVSLFWYQQALGQGPEFLTYFQNEAQLDKSGLPSDRFFAERPEGSVSTLKIQRTQQEDSAVYLCASSKHPGLAGNCTGELFFGEGSRLTVL.

This chain joins TRBV4-3 and TRBJ2-7, with TRBD2 matching over 7 bases. The CDR3 length is 17 residues. CDR1 LGHNA and CDR2 YSLEER come from the germline V gene. J gave up 4 bases and V 0 bases, and 12 bases lay outside the gene matches. The chain's CDR3 is CASSQDVVGEGPYEQYF. The DNA for the CDR3 is TGCGCCAGCAGCCAAGATGTAGTGGGGGAGGGCCCTTACGAGCAGTACTTC.

This chain connects TRBV9 to TRBJ2-2; weak D call: TRBD1 (6 bases). This CDR3 has 17 residues. V shed 0 bases and J shed 6 bases, with 18 bases lying between them. Germline assignment: CDR1 SGDLS and CDR2 YYNGEE. The CDR3 DNA reads as TGTGCCAGCAGCGTAGAGATGACCCCAGGGGTCCCCGGGGAGCTGTTTTTT. Its translation is CASSVEMTPGVPGELFF.

The chain is built from TRBV4-2 and TRBJ2-5; TRBD2 matches 7 bases. Germline V gene data show CDR1 as LGHNA and CDR2 as YNFKEQ. Trimming took 2 bases from V and 2 from J; bases not matched to a gene: 8. This CDR3 is 16 amino acids long. The CDR3 nucleotides are TGTGCCAGCAGCCAATCTAGCGGAGGCGGGCAAGAGACCCAGTACTTC. As protein: CASSQSSGGGQETQYF.

The J gene is TRBJ2-7, the V gene TRBV29-1, with 13 bases identical to TRBD2. In germline, CDR1 is SQVTM, CDR2 ANQGSEA. The CDR3 is 14 amino acids. J was trimmed by 5 bases and V by 6 bases; bases with no gene match: 7. The CDR3 coding sequence is TGCAGCGTACTAGCGGGGGGGCCTATTAACGAGCAGTACTTC. This codes for CSVLAGGPINEQYF.

The chain uses TRBV11-2 and TRBJ1-2; 10 bases line up with TRBD1. The V and J ends lost 3 bases and 4 bases, in that order; junction bases with no gene match: 14. Looked up from germline, CDR1 is SGHAT and CDR2 is FQNNGV. The CDR3 runs to 18 residues. CDR3 sequence reads: CASSLIPRQGAYSYGYTF. The CDR3 nucleotides read TGTGCCAGCAGCTTGATCCCGCGACAGGGGGCTTATAGCTATGGCTACACCTTC.

The chain combines TRBV28 with TRBJ1-5, with TRBD1 matching 9 bases. CDR1 and CDR2 (germline): MDHEN, SYDVKM. This CDR3 is built from 17 residues. V was pared by 6 bases and J by 4 bases, with 13 bases of the junction left unmatched. The CDR3 DNA reads as TGTGCCAGCAGCCTTAGTCGAGACGACAGGGGGAATCAGCCCCAGCATTTT. Its translation: CASSLSRDDRGNQPQHF.

This clone was detected only once. The chain combines TRBV7-9 with TRBJ1-1, with D perhaps matching TRBD1 (6 bases). The CDR3 spans 18 residues. Trimming cost V 1 base and J 1 base, with 19 bases left between them. Germline lookup yields CDR1 SEHNR and CDR2 FQNEAQ (reference sequence). The CDR3 DNA is TGTGCCAGCAGCTTAGTCGTACCGGGGACACCAAAGAACACTGAAGCTTTCTTT. Its translation is CASSLVVPGTPKNTEAFF.

The chain couples TRBV4-3 to TRBJ1-2, with 7 bases matching TRBD1. CDR1 LGHNA and CDR2 YSLEER come from the germline V gene. With 0 bases clipped from V and 4 bases from J, the junction kept 8 bases outside the gene matches. This CDR3 is built from 16 residues. The CDR3 DNA sequence: TGCGCCAGCAGCCAAGAATGTGGCAGGGGGATCTATGGCTACACCTTC. Its translation is CASSQECGRGIYGYTF.